This TCR beta chain came from a study of control samples from healthy donors and cancer patients. Assay used: immunoSEQ multiplex PCR; TCRdb lists only in-frame clones, some missing. The table lists under 450,000 clones, around 90% of them singletons. This CDR3 contains 16 residues. The V and J ends lost 0 bases and 4 bases respectively, with 14 bases between them. Germline loops: CDR1 SGHNT, CDR2 YYREEE (reference sequence). The V and J genes are TRBV5-4 and TRBJ2-1; the D gene is possibly TRBD2 (6 bases). The clonotype originates from a man aged 35 to 55 with head and neck cancer. Sequenced: PBMCs. Here the CDR3 reads CASSLAARGDYNEQFF. The DNA for the CDR3 is TGTGCCAGCAGCTTGGCCGCGCGGGGAGATTACAATGAGCAGTTCTTC.